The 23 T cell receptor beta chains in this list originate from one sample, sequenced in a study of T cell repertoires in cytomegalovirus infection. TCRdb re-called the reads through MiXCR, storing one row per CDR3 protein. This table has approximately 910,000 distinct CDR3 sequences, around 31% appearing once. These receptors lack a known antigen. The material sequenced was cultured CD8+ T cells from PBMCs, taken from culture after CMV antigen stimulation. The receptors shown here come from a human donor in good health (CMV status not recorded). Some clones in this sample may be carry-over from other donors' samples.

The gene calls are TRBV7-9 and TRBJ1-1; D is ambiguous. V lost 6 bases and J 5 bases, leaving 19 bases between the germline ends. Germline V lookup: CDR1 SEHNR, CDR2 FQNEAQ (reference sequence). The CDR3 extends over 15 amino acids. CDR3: CASSSPLGGETEAFF. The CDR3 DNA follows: TGTGCCAGCAGTTCCCCCTTGGGAGGTGAGACTGAAGCTTTCTTT.

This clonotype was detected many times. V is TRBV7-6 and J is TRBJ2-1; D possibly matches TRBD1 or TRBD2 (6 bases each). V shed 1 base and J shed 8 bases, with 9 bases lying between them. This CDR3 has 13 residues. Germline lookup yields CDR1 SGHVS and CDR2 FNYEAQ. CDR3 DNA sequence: TGTGCCAGCAGCTTAGAGGGGGGTTATGAGCAGTTCTTC. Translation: CASSLEGGYEQFF. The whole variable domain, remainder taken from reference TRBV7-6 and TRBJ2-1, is GAGVSQSPRYKVTKRGQDVALRCDPISGHVSLYWYRQALGQGPEFLTYFNYEAQQDKSGLPNDRFSAERPEGSISTLTIQRTEQRDSAMYRCASSLEGGYEQFFGPGTRLTVL.

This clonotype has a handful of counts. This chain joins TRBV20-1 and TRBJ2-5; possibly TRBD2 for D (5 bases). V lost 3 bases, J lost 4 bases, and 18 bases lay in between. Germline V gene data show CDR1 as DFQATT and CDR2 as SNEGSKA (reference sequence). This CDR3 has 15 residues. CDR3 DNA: TGCAGTGCTAGCACCTGGGGAGCAAACGGAGAGACCCAGTACTTC. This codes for CSASTWGANGETQYF.

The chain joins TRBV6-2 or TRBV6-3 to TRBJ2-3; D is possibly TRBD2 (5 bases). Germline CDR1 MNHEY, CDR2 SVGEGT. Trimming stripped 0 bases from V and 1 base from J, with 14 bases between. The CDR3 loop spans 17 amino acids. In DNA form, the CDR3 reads TGTGCCAGCAGTTACTCGTGGAATTCGCGGGGCACAGATACGCAGTATTTT. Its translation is CASSYSWNSRGTDTQYF.

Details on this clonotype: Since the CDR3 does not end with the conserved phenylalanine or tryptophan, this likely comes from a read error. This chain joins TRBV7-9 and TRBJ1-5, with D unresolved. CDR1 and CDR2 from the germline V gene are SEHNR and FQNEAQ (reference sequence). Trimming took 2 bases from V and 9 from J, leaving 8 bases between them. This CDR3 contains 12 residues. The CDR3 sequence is CASSLRVGPQHS. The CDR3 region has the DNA TGTGCCAGCAGCTTACGAGTCGGGCCCCAGCATTCT.

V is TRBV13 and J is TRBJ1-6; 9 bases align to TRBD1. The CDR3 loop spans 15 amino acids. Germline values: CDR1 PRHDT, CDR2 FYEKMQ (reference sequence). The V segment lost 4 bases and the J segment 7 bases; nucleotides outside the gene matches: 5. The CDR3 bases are TGTGCCAGCAGCTCGGGACAGGGAAGAAATTCACCCCTCCACTTT. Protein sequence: CASSSGQGRNSPLHF.

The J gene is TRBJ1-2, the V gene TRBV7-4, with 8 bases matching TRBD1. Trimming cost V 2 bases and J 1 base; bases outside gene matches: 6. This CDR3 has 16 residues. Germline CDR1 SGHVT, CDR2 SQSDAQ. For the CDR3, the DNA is TGTGCCAGCAGCTTATTCCGGGACAGGTTTAACTATGGCTACACCTTC. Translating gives CASSLFRDRFNYGYTF.

The CDR3 region is CASRLGPSIRNEQFF. CDR3 in DNA: TGTGCCAGCCGGTTAGGACCTAGCATTCGCAATGAGCAGTTCTTC. The chain links TRBV27 to TRBJ2-1; the D gene is possibly TRBD2 (5 bases). From germline, CDR1 is MNHEY and CDR2 SMNVEV (reference sequence). The CDR3 spans 15 residues. Trimming cost V 8 bases and J 6 bases, with 20 bases left between them.

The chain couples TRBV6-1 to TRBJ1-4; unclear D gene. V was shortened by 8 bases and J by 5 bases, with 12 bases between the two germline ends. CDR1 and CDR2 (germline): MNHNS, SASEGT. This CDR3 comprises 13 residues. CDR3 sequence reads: CASSTPGNEKLFF. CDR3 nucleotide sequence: TGTGCCAGCTCGACTCCGGGGAATGAAAAACTGTTTTTT.

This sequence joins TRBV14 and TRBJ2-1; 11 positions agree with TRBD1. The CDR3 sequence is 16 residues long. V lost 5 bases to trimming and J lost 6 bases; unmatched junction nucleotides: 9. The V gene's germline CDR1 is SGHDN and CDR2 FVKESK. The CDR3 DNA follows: TGTGCCAGCAGCTCCCCAGGACAGGGGGCGGTCAATGAGCAGTTCTTC. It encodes CASSSPGQGAVNEQFF.

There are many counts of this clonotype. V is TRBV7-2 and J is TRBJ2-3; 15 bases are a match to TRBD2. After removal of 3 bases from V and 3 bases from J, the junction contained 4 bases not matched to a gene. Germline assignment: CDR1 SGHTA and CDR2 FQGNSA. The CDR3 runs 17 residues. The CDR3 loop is CASSFPGLAGGTDTQYF. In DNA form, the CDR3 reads TGTGCCAGCAGCTTCCCGGGACTAGCGGGGGGAACAGATACGCAGTATTTT.

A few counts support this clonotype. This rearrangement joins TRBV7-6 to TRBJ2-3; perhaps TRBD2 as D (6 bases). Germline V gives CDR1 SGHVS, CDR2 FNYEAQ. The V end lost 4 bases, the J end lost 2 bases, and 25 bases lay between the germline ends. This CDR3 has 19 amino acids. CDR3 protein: CASSSMIFHRGELTDTQYF. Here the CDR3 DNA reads TGTGCCAGCAGCTCCATGATTTTTCATCGCGGGGAACTCACAGATACGCAGTATTTT.

CDR3 nucleotides: TGTGCCAGCAGAACCGGACTAGCGGGCGTGTATGAGCAGTTCTTC. Protein product: CASRTGLAGVYEQFF. This rearrangement joins TRBV6-6 to TRBJ2-1; 11 positions match TRBD2. Trimming removed 6 bases from V and 8 bases from J; junction bases left unmatched: 9. The CDR3 extends over 15 amino acids. The germline V gene has CDR1 MNHNY and CDR2 SVGAGI (reference sequence).

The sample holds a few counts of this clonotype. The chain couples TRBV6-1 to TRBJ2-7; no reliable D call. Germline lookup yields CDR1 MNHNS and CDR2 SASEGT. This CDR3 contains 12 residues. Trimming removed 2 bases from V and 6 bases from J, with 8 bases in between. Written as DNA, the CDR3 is TGTGCCAGCAGTGAAATTGGGGTCGAGCAGTACTTC. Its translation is CASSEIGVEQYF.

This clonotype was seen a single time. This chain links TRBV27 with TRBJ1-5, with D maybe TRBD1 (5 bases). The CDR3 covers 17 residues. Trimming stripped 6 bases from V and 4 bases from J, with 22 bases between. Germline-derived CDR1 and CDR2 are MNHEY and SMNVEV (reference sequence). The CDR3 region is CASSPRMLNQGNQPQHF. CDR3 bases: TGTGCCAGCAGCCCCCGAATGCTAAACCAGGGAAATCAGCCCCAGCATTTT.

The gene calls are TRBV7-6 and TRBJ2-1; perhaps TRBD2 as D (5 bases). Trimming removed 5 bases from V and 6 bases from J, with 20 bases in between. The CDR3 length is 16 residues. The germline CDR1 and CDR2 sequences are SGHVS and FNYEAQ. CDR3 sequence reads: CASSPSAGPLGNEQFF. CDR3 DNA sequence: TGTGCCAGCAGCCCCTCGGCGGGCCCCCTTGGCAATGAGCAGTTCTTC. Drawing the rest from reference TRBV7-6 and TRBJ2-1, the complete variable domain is GAGVSQSPRYKVTKRGQDVALRCDPISGHVSLYWYRQALGQGPEFLTYFNYEAQQDKSGLPNDRFSAERPEGSISTLTIQRTEQRDSAMYRCASSPSAGPLGNEQFFGPGTRLTVL.

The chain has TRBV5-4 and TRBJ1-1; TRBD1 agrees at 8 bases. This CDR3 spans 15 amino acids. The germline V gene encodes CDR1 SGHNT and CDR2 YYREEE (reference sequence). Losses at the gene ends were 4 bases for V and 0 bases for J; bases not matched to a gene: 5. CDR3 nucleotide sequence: TGTGCCAGCAGCGAGGACAGGGAGATGAACACTGAAGCTTTCTTT. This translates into CASSEDREMNTEAFF.

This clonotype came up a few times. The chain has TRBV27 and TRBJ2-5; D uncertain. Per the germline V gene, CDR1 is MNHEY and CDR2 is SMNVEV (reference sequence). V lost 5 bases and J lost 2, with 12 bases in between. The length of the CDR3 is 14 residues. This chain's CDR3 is CASSPNPKQETQYF. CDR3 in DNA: TGTGCCAGCAGTCCCAATCCCAAGCAAGAGACCCAGTACTTC.

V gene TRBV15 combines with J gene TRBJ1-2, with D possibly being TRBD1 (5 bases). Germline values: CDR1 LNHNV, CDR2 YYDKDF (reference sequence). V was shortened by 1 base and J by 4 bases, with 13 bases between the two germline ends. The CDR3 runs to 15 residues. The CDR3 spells CATSRGIGDAYGYTF. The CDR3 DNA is TGTGCCACCAGCAGAGGAATAGGGGACGCCTATGGCTACACCTTC.

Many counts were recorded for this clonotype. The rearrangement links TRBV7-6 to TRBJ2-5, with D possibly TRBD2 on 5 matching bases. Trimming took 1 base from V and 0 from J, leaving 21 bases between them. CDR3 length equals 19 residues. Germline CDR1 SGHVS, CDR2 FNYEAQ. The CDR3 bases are TGTGCCAGCAGCTTAGTTTCCGGGATCGACTATTCCCACCAAGAGACCCAGTACTTC. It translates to CASSLVSGIDYSHQETQYF.

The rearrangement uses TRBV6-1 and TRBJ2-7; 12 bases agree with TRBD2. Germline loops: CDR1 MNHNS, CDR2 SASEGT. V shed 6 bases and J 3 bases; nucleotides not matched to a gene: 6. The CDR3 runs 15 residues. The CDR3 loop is CASSPGLAGRYEQYF. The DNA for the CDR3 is TGTGCCAGCAGCCCCGGACTAGCGGGGCGCTACGAGCAGTACTTC.

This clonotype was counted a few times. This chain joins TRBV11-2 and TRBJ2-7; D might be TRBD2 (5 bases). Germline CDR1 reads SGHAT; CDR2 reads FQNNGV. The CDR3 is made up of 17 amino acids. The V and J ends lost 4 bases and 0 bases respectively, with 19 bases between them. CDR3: CASSSWRQVTSSYEQYF. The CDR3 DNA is TGTGCCAGCAGCTCATGGCGGCAGGTTACTAGCTCCTACGAGCAGTACTTC.

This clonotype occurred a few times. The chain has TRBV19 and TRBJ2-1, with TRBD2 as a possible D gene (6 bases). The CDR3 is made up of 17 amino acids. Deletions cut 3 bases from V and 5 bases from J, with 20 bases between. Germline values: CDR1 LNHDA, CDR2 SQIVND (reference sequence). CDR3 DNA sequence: TGTGCCAGTAGTATTGCACCGGGACTCCAAAGGGACAATGAGCAGTTCTTC. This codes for CASSIAPGLQRDNEQFF.